The clone carrying this T cell receptor beta chain was found a few times. The antigen is unknown. This record belongs to a study of T cell repertoires in cytomegalovirus infection. Study-wide background: A matching HLA type, together with CMV infection, was signaled by public TCR beta signatures. Notes on the study in general: The response measured ex vivo was dominated by TCR beta clonotypes (HLA-C-restricted and CMV-specific).

V lost 8 bases, J lost 10 bases, and 20 bases lay in between. There are 13 residues in the CDR3. The germline gives CDR1 SEHNR, CDR2 FQNEAQ (reference sequence). MiXCR, applied by TCRdb to the reads, yields one record per CDR3 protein. The sample carries roughly 990,000 distinct CDR3 sequences, about a third recorded once. This receptor was taken from a human donor in good health (CMV status not recorded). Some clones in this sample may be carry-over from other donors' samples. Sequencing used cultured CD8+ T cells from PBMCs, obtained from culture after CMV antigen stimulation. J is TRBJ1-2 and V is TRBV7-9; the D is unclear. This chain's CDR3 is CASVSGSSGVYTF. The DNA of the CDR3 is TGTGCCAGCGTTTCGGGCAGTTCGGGAGTCTACACCTTC.